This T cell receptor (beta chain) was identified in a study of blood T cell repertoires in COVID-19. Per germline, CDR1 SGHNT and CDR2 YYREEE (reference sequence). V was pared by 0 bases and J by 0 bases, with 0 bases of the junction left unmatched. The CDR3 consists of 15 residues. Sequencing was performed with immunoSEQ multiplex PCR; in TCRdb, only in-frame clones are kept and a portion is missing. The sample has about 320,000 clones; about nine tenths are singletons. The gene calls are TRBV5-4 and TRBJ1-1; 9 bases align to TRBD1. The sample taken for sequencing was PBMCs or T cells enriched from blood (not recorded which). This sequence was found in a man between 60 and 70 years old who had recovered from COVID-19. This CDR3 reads CASSLGDRVNTEAFF. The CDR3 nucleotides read TGTGCCAGCAGCTTGGGGGACAGGGTGAACACTGAAGCTTTCTTT.